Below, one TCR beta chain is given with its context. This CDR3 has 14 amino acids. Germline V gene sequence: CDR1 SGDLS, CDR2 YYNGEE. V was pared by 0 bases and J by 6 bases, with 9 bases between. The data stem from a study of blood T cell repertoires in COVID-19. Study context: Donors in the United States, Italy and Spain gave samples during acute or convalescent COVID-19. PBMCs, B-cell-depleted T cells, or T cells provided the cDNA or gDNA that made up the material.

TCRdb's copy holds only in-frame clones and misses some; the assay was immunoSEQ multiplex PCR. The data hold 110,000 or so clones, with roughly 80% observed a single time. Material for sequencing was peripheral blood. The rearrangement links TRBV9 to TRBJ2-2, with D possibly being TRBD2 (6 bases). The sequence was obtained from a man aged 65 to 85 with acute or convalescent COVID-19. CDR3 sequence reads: CASSVGGDPGELFF. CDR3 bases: TGTGCCAGCAGCGTAGGGGGGGACCCCGGGGAGCTGTTTTTT. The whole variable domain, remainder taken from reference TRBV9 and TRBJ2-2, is DSGVTQTPKHLITATGQRVTLRCSPRSGDLSVYWYQQSLDQGLQFLIQYYNGEERAKGNILERFSAQQFPDLHSELNLSSLELGDSALYFCASSVGGDPGELFFGEGSRLTVL.